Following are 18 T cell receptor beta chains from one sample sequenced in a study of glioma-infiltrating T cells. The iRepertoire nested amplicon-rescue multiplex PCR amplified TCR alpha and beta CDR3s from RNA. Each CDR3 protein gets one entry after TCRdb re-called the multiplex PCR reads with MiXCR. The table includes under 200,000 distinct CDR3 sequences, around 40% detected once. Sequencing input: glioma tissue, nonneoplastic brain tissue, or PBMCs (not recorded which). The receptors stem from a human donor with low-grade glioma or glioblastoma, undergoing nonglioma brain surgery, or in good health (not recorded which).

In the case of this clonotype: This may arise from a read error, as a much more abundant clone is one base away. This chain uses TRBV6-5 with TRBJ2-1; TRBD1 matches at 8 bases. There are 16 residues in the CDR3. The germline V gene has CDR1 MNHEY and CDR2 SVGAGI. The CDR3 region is CASREQGGSSYKEQFF. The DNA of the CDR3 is TGTGCCAGCAGGGAACAGGGGGGATCTTCCTACAAAGAGCAGTTCTTC.

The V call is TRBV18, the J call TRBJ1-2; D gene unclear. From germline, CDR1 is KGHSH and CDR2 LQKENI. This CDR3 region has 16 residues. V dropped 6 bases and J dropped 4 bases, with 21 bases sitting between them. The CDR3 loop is CASSPWSTTSGYGYTF. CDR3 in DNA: TGTGCCAGCTCGCCCTGGTCCACCACCAGCGGCTATGGCTACACCTTC.

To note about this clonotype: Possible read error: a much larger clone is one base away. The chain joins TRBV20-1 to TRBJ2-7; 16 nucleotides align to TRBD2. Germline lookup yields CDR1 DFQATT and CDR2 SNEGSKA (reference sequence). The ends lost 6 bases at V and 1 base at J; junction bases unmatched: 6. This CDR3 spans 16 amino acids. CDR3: CSAMGLAGGKSYEQYF. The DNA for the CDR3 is TGCAGTGCCATGGGACTAGCGGGAGGGAAGTCCTACGAGCAGTACTTC.

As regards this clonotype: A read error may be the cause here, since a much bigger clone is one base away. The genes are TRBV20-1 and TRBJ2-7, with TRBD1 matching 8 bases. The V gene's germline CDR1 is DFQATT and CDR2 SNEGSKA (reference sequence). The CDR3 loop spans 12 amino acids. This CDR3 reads CSSRTGFGEQYF. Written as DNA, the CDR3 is TGCAGTTCTAGGACAGGGTTTGGCGAGCAGTACTTC.

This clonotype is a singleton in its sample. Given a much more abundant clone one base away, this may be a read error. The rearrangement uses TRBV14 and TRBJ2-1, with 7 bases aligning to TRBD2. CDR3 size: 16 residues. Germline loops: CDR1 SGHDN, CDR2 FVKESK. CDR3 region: CPSSQGSAGRGNEQFF. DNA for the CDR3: TGTCCCAGCAGCCAAGGTTCTGCGGGGAGGGGAAATGAGCAGTTCTTC.

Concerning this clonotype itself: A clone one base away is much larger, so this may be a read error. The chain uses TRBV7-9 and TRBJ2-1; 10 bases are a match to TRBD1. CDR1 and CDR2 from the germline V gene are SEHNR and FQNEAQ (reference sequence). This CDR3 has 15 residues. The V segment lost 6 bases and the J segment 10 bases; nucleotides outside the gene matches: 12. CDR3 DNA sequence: TGTGCCAGCAGTTTTAATCAGGGACAGGGGTGGGAGCAGTTCTTC. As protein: CASSFNQGQGWEQFF.

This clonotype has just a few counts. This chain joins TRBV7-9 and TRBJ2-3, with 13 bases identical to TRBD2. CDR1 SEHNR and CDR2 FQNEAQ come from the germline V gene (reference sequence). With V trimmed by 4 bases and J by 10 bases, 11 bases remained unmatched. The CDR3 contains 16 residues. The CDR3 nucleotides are TGTGCCAGCAGCTGGGAGACTAGCGGGGGGCCCGATGCGCAGTATTTT. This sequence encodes CASSWETSGGPDAQYF. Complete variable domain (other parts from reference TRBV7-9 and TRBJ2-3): DTGVSQNPRHKITKRGQNVTFRCDPISEHNRLYWYRQTLGQGPEFLTYFQNEAQLEKSRLLSDRFSAERPKGSFSTLEIQRTEQGDSAMYLCASSWETSGGPDAQYFGPGTRLTVL.

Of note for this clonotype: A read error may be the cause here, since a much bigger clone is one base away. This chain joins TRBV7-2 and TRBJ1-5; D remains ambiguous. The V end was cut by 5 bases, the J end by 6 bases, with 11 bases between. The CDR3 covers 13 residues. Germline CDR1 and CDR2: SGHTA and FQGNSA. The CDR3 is CASSPDGVQPQHF. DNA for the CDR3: TGTGCCAGCAGCCCTGATGGGGTTCAGCCCCAGCATTTT.

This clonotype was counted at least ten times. The CDR3 nucleotides read TGTGCCAGCAGTGAACGAGGGATAAGGGATCAGCCCCAGCATTTT. The encoded protein is CASSERGIRDQPQHF. The V and J genes are TRBV2 and TRBJ1-5; D unresolved. CDR3 length: 15 amino acids. With 2 bases removed from V and 5 bases from J, the gap between germline ends came to 13 bases. The germline V gene encodes CDR1 SNHLY and CDR2 FYNNEI.

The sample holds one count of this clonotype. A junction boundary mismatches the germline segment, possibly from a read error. CDR3 loop: CATSDSGVIAASSYNEKFF. In DNA form, the CDR3 reads TGTGCAACCAGTGATTCTGGGGTAATAGCCGCAAGCTCCTACAATGAGAAGTTCTTC. The V call is TRBV10-3, the J call TRBJ2-1; D not resolved. Germline values: CDR1 ENHRY, CDR2 SYGVKD. The CDR3 contains 19 residues.

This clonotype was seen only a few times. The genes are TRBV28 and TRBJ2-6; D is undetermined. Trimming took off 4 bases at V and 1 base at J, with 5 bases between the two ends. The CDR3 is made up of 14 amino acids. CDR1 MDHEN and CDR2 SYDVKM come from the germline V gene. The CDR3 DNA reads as TGTGCCAGCAGTTCTCGTTCTGGGGCCAACGTCCTGACTTTC. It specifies CASSSRSGANVLTF.

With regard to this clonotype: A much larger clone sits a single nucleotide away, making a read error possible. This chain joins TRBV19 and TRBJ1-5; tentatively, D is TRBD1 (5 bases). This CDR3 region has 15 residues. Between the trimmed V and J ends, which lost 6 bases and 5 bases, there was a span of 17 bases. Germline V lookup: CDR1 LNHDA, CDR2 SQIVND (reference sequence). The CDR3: CASRPGTAAHQPQHF. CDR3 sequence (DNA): TGTGCCAGTAGGCCTGGGACCGCAGCTCATCAGCCCCAGCATTTT.

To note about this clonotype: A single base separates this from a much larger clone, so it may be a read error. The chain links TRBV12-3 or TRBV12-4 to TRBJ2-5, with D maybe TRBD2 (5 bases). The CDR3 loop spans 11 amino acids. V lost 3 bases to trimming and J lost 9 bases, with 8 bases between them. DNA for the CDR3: TGTGCCAGCAGTTTGGCGGAGGCCCAGTACTTC. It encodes CASSLAEAQYF.

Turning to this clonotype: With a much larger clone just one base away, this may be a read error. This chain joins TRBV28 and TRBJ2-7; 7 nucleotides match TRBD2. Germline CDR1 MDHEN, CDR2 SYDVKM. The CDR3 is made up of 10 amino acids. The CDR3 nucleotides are TGTACCAGCGGTTCCTTCCAGCGGGGATTC. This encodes CTSGSFQRGF.

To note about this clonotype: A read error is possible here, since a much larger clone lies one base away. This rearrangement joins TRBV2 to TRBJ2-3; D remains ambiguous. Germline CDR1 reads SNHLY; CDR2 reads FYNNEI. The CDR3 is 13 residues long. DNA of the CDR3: TGTGCCAGCAGTGAGAGTATCACATATACGCAGTATTTT. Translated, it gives CASSESITYTQYF.

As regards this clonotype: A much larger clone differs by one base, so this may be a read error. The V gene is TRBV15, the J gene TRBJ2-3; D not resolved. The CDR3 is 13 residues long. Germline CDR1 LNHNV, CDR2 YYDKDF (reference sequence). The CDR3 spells CATGRDWSDTQYF. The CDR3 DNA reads TGTGCCACCGGCAGAGATTGGTCAGATACGCAGTATTTT.

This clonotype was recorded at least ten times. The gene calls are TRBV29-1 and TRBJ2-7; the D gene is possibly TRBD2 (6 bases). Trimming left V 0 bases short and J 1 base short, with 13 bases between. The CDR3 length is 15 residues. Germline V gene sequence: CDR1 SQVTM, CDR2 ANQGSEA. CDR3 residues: CSVEEKRALSYEQYF. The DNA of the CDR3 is TGCAGCGTTGAAGAGAAGCGGGCGCTGTCCTACGAGCAGTACTTC.

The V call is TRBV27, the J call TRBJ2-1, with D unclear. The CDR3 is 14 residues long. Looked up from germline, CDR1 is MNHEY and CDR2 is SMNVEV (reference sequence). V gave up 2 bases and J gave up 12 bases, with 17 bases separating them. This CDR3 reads CASSLGSQVDGQFF. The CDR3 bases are TGTGCCAGCAGTTTAGGGTCACAAGTCGATGGGCAGTTCTTC.